This record concerns one T cell receptor (beta chain) sequence. The CDR3 is made up of 14 amino acids. Between the trimmed V and J ends, which lost 3 bases and 2 bases, there was a span of 10 bases. Germline V lookup: CDR1 SGHTS, CDR2 YDEGEE. The sample comes from a study of blood T cell repertoires in COVID-19. Original data processing: For nucleated cells, counts were estimated from reference gene primer amplification. TCRdb's table, derived via immunoSEQ multiplex PCR, lists solely in-frame clones and lacks some. Clone size and V and J calls were adopted from that table, with D and trimming inferred from the DNA. The table has about 70,000 clones, about four fifths seen once.

The sequencing sample was made of peripheral blood. The TCR was taken from an elderly woman with acute or convalescent COVID-19. This chain joins TRBV5-8 and TRBJ2-3, with a tentative D call TRBD1 (5 bases). The CDR3 protein is CASSSWGDTDTQYF. CDR3 coding DNA: TGTGCCAGCAGCTCCTGGGGCGACACAGATACGCAGTATTTT.